The 14 T cell receptor beta chains presented below share a single source sample, sequenced in a study. TCRdb redid the calling of the RT-PCR reads with MiXCR, one entry per CDR3 protein. The sample has about 700,000 distinct CDR3 sequences, 14% seen once; the top ten hold 3.6%. Sample: memory CD4+ T cells from blood. The source is a female donor in good health, serving as a healthy control.

This clonotype was counted between two and nine times. The chain employs TRBV7-9 and TRBJ2-7; D might be TRBD1 or TRBD2, each matching 6 bases. This CDR3 region has 17 residues. With 1 base removed from V and 2 bases from J, the gap between germline ends came to 18 bases. CDR1 is SEHNR, CDR2 FQNEAQ, per germline (reference sequence). The CDR3 here is CASSLGFIGGSPYEQYF. In DNA, the CDR3 is TGTGCCAGCAGCTTAGGCTTTATAGGGGGGTCCCCCTACGAGCAGTACTTC.

The chain employs TRBV15 and TRBJ1-1; D gene ambiguous. Germline CDR1 is LNHNV and CDR2 is YYDKDF (reference sequence). The V and J ends lost 1 base and 7 bases respectively, with 7 bases between them. The CDR3 spans 12 residues. The CDR3 here is CATSRGQDEAFF. Here the CDR3 DNA reads TGTGCCACCAGCAGAGGACAAGATGAAGCTTTCTTT. The full variable domain, its missing parts supplied by reference TRBV15 and TRBJ1-1, is DAMVIQNPRYQVTQFGKPVTLSCSQTLNHNVMYWYQQKSSQAPKLLFHYYDKDFNNEADTPDNFQSRRPNTSFCFLDIRSPGLGDTAMYLCATSRGQDEAFFGQGTRLTVV.

This chain uses TRBV27 with TRBJ1-2, with D hard to call. V was pared by 3 bases and J by 5 bases, with 13 bases between. Germline V CDR1 and CDR2: MNHEY, SMNVEV (reference sequence). There are 14 residues in the CDR3. The CDR3 loop is CASSFRPDVYGYTF. CDR3 nucleotide sequence: TGTGCCAGCAGTTTTCGCCCGGACGTATATGGCTACACCTTC.

The genes are TRBV3-1 and TRBJ2-2; TRBD1 matches at 8 bases. V shed 4 bases and J 6 bases; nucleotides not matched to a gene: 10. This CDR3 comprises 16 residues. Germline loops: CDR1 LGHDT, CDR2 YNNKEL (reference sequence). The DNA for the CDR3 is TGTGCCAGCAGCCCCCTTCGACAGGGGAGATCCGGGGAGCTGTTTTTT. Translation gives CASSPLRQGRSGELFF. The whole variable domain, remainder taken from reference TRBV3-1 and TRBJ2-2, is DTAVSQTPKYLVTQMGNDKSIKCEQNLGHDTMYWYKQDSKKFLKIMFSYNNKELIINETVPNRFSPKSPDKAHLNLHINSLELGDSAVYFCASSPLRQGRSGELFFGEGSRLTVL.

This clonotype was picked up a small number of times. V is TRBV28 and J is TRBJ2-1, with TRBD2 as a possible D gene (7 bases). Per germline, CDR1 MDHEN and CDR2 SYDVKM. Trimming stripped 6 bases from V and 7 bases from J, with 22 bases between. The CDR3 loop spans 16 amino acids. As DNA, the CDR3 is TGTGCCAGCAGCACCGAACAAAAGGGAGGGGGGAATGAGCAGTTCTTC. The encoded protein is CASSTEQKGGGNEQFF.

This clonotype was detected a few times. This chain uses TRBV29-1 with TRBJ1-1; 8 bases fit TRBD1. The V and J ends lost 5 bases and 3 bases, in that order; junction bases with no gene match: 8. The CDR3 sequence is 14 residues long. CDR1 SQVTM and CDR2 ANQGSEA come from the germline V gene. In nucleotides, the CDR3 is TGCAGCGTTACGACAGGGGCGGGGGACACTGAAGCTTTCTTT. Protein sequence: CSVTTGAGDTEAFF.

This chain connects TRBV5-1 to TRBJ2-1, with 9 nucleotides matching TRBD1. After removal of 1 base from V and 9 bases from J, the junction contained 8 bases not matched to a gene. The germline gives CDR1 SGHRS, CDR2 YFSETQ. The CDR3 is 15 residues long. CDR3 residues: CASSLLGQGGGEQFF. The CDR3 region has the DNA TGCGCCAGCAGCTTGTTGGGACAGGGCGGGGGTGAGCAGTTCTTC.

This clonotype has more than one count but fewer than ten. The chain uses TRBV7-2 and TRBJ1-2; the D gene is possibly TRBD1 (5 bases). The CDR3 runs 14 residues. Trimming took 6 bases from V and 7 from J, leaving 18 bases between them. CDR1 and CDR2 (germline): SGHTA, FQGNSA. The CDR3 sequence is CASRPGPGGRGYTF. The DNA for the CDR3 is TGTGCCAGCAGACCAGGCCCCGGGGGACGTGGCTACACCTTC.

This clonotype has more than one count but fewer than ten. The chain combines TRBV29-1 with TRBJ1-1; no clear D. CDR3 size: 12 residues. Trimming removed 7 bases from V and 5 bases from J, with 14 bases in between. Germline loops: CDR1 SQVTM, CDR2 ANQGSEA. Here the CDR3 reads CSAAPAGTEAFF. In nucleotides, the CDR3 is TGCAGCGCCGCCCCAGCGGGGACTGAAGCTTTCTTT.

This clonotype showed up just a few times. J is TRBJ2-2 and V is TRBV5-1, with D possibly matching TRBD2 (6 bases). Trimming removed 4 bases from V and 5 bases from J, with 9 bases in between. The CDR3 extends over 13 amino acids. Germline-derived CDR1 and CDR2 are SGHRS and YFSETQ. CDR3 DNA sequence: TGCGCCAGCAGCGGGGGGTCTACCGGGGAGCTGTTTTTT. The encoded protein is CASSGGSTGELFF.

The chain employs TRBV6-1 and TRBJ1-5, with TRBD1 matching over 7 bases. V shed 3 bases and J 12 bases; nucleotides not matched to a gene: 5. Germline assignment: CDR1 MNHNS and CDR2 SASEGT. CDR3 size: 12 residues. The CDR3 reads CASSDRTGLQHF. CDR3 sequence (DNA): TGTGCCAGCAGTGACCGGACAGGACTCCAGCATTTT.

This clonotype was recorded once. The rearrangement uses TRBV19 and TRBJ1-1; a possible D gene is TRBD1 (6 bases). The CDR3 sequence is 14 residues long. Trimming took off 4 bases at V and 5 bases at J, with 14 bases between the two ends. The germline gives CDR1 LNHDA, CDR2 SQIVND (reference sequence). Here the CDR3 reads CASSKGHSGTEAFF. The CDR3 coding sequence is TGTGCCAGTAGTAAGGGACACTCGGGGACTGAAGCTTTCTTT. Full variable domain (remainder filled in from reference TRBV19 and TRBJ1-1): DGGITQSPKYLFRKEGQNVTLSCEQNLNHDAMYWYRQDPGQGLRLIYYSQIVNDFQKGDIAEGYSVSREKKESFPLTVTSAQKNPTAFYLCASSKGHSGTEAFFGQGTRLTVV.

The chain carries TRBV20-1 and TRBJ1-2; tentatively, D is TRBD1 (5 bases). The CDR3 extends over 13 amino acids. The V gene lost 4 bases and the J gene lost 5 bases, with 14 bases spanning the gap. CDR1 is DFQATT and CDR2 is SNEGSKA in the germline V gene (reference sequence). CDR3 sequence: CSATSLGTYGYTF. Here the CDR3 DNA reads TGCAGTGCTACTTCCCTAGGGACTTATGGCTACACCTTC.

This clonotype was seen only a few times. The rearrangement uses TRBV28 and TRBJ1-6; 9 bases are shared with TRBD1. CDR1 and CDR2 (germline): MDHEN, SYDVKM. The CDR3 is 17 amino acids. V was clipped by 5 bases and J by 7 bases; unmatched bases: 12. The CDR3 coding sequence is TGTGCCAGCAGTATCCAGGCCGGGACAGGGCTGAATTCACCCCTCCACTTT. Protein sequence: CASSIQAGTGLNSPLHF.